Following are 19 T cell receptor beta chains from one sample sequenced in a study of blood T cell repertoires in COVID-19. TCRdb's table, derived via immunoSEQ multiplex PCR, lists solely in-frame clones and lacks some. The sample includes approximately 210,000 clones, approximately 81% of them seen just once. The sequenced material came from peripheral blood. All receptors derive from a man aged 25 to 45 with active or convalescent COVID-19.

The V and J genes are TRBV29-1 and TRBJ2-4; the D gene is possibly TRBD2 (8 bases). Germline CDR1 is SQVTM and CDR2 is ANQGSEA. This CDR3 is 18 amino acids long. Trimming pared 7 bases from V and 2 bases from J, leaving 27 bases between. The CDR3 here is CSAILGLGGWGSKNIQYF. DNA of the CDR3: TGCAGCGCAATCCTGGGACTAGGGGGCTGGGGGTCCAAAAACATTCAGTACTTC.

V and J are TRBV27 and TRBJ1-4; 7 bases line up with TRBD1. From germline, CDR1 is MNHEY and CDR2 SMNVEV (reference sequence). V gave up 2 bases and J gave up 3 bases; unmatched junction bases: 3. This CDR3 is 15 amino acids long. CDR3 in amino acids: CASSLVTGSNEKLFF. CDR3 DNA sequence: TGTGCCAGCAGTTTAGTGACAGGGTCTAATGAAAAACTGTTTTTT.

The rearrangement uses TRBV19 and TRBJ2-7; D possibly corresponds to TRBD2 (6 bases). The V end was cut by 3 bases, the J end by 2 bases, with 14 bases between. CDR1 and CDR2 from the germline V gene are LNHDA and SQIVND (reference sequence). The CDR3 totals 15 residues. Here the CDR3 DNA reads TGTGCCAGTAGTATGGAGGAGGGGATTGCCTACGAGCAGTACTTC. It yields the protein CASSMEEGIAYEQYF.

The chain uses TRBV28 and TRBJ1-6, with 7 bases that match TRBD1. The V gene end was trimmed by 5 bases and the J gene end by 9 bases; junction bases not matched to a gene: 13. Germline V gene sequence: CDR1 MDHEN, CDR2 SYDVKM. The CDR3 totals 16 residues. The CDR3 nucleotides are TGTGCCAGCAGTCCGCCCCAGGGGGGCGCGGGTTCACCCCTCCACTTT. Translating it yields CASSPPQGGAGSPLHF.

The gene calls are TRBV3-1 (or the pseudogene TRBV3-2) and TRBJ2-1, with TRBD2 matching over 14 bases. The length of the CDR3 is 16 residues. Germline V CDR1 and CDR2: LGHDT, YNNKEL (reference sequence). Trimming took 3 bases from V and 12 from J; bases not matched to a gene: 10. In DNA form, the CDR3 reads TGTGCCAGCAGCCACTTCCGGGGACTAGCGGGGGAAGGGCAGTTCTTC. This sequence encodes CASSHFRGLAGEGQFF.

The chain combines TRBV7-2 with TRBJ1-6; possibly TRBD1 for D (6 bases). Germline V gene data show CDR1 as SGHTA and CDR2 as FQGNSA. This CDR3 is built from 17 residues. V was pared by 8 bases and J by 0 bases, with 17 bases between. This CDR3 is CASPDPGGSSYNSPLHF. The CDR3 bases are TGTGCCAGCCCCGATCCGGGGGGCAGCTCCTATAATTCACCCCTCCACTTT.

A few counts support this clone. The chain couples TRBV27 to TRBJ2-2; D is uncertain. CDR3 length equals 13 residues. CDR1 and CDR2 from the germline V gene are MNHEY and SMNVEV (reference sequence). Trimming stripped 2 bases from V and 6 bases from J, with 7 bases between. The CDR3 here is CASSLILSGELFF. Here the CDR3 DNA reads TGTGCCAGCAGTTTAATCCTGTCCGGGGAGCTGTTTTTT.

This chain links TRBV30 with TRBJ2-7; 12 nucleotides align to TRBD2. CDR3 length: 15 amino acids. Germline CDR1 reads GTSNPN; CDR2 reads SVGIG (reference sequence). Trimming removed 1 base from V and 2 bases from J; junction bases left unmatched: 3. CDR3 bases: TGTGCCTGGAGTGGGGCTAGCGGGGGGGCCTACGAGCAGTACTTC. This codes for CAWSGASGGAYEQYF.

The chain links TRBV15 to TRBJ1-1; tentatively, D is TRBD1 (6 bases). This CDR3 is built from 13 residues. Trimming stripped 4 bases from V and 1 base from J, with 7 bases between. Germline V CDR1 and CDR2: LNHNV, YYDKDF (reference sequence). CDR3 coding DNA: TGTGCCACCAGCATAGGGGGGAACACTGAAGCTTTCTTT. Amino acid sequence: CATSIGGNTEAFF.

The J gene is TRBJ1-5, the V gene TRBV28, with D unresolved. V was cut by 3 bases and J by 7 bases, with 10 bases left in between. This CDR3 has 13 amino acids. Looked up from germline, CDR1 is MDHEN and CDR2 is SYDVKM. CDR3 sequence reads: CASSFGSWQPQHF. Written as DNA, the CDR3 is TGTGCCAGCAGTTTCGGTTCCTGGCAGCCCCAGCATTTT.

V usage is TRBV5-5 and J usage is TRBJ1-5; D possibly corresponds to TRBD1 (6 bases). The germline V gene has CDR1 SGHKS and CDR2 YYEKEE (reference sequence). Deletions cut 0 bases from V and 7 bases from J, with 17 bases between. This CDR3 spans 16 amino acids. DNA of the CDR3: TGTGCCAGCAGCTTGGCCCCGCCAGGGGTTGGCCAGCCCCAGCATTTT. Its protein is CASSLAPPGVGQPQHF.

This clone was observed once. The chain links TRBV2 to TRBJ2-1, with D possibly TRBD2 on 5 matching bases. CDR1 is SNHLY and CDR2 is FYNNEI in the germline V gene. V was clipped by 8 bases and J by 0 bases, with 11 bases between them. The CDR3 contains 14 residues. CDR3 loop: CASRGLSSYNEQFF. CDR3 nucleotides: TGTGCCAGCCGAGGACTGAGCTCCTACAATGAGCAGTTCTTC.

This chain links TRBV19 with TRBJ2-4; the match to TRBD1 covers 11 bases. The CDR3 consists of 15 residues. The trim removed 4 bases at V and 5 bases at J, leaving 4 bases unmatched. CDR1 LNHDA and CDR2 SQIVND come from the germline V gene (reference sequence). CDR3 protein: CASSKGQGAENIQYF. In nucleotides, the CDR3 is TGTGCCAGTAGTAAAGGACAGGGGGCGGAAAACATTCAGTACTTC.

This clone occurred a few times. This sequence joins TRBV9 and TRBJ1-1; D not certain. The CDR3 runs to 14 residues. The V end was cut by 4 bases, the J end by 6 bases, with 16 bases between. Germline V CDR1 and CDR2: SGDLS, YYNGEE. CDR3 amino acids: CASSFSPGRAEAFF. The CDR3 DNA follows: TGTGCCAGCAGCTTCAGCCCGGGGAGGGCTGAAGCTTTCTTT.

The rearrangement links TRBV24-1 to TRBJ2-2; tentatively, D is TRBD2 (6 bases). The CDR3 consists of 13 residues. With 10 bases removed from V and 2 bases from J, the gap between germline ends came to 10 bases. Germline CDR1 and CDR2: KGHDR and SFDVKD. The CDR3 is CATAGRNTGELFF. The CDR3, as DNA: TGTGCCACTGCGGGGCGAAACACCGGGGAGCTGTTTTTT.

The chain carries TRBV28 and TRBJ1-1; D not certain. Trimming cost V 7 bases and J 1 base, with 13 bases left between them. The CDR3 contains 14 residues. Looked up from germline, CDR1 is MDHEN and CDR2 is SYDVKM. As DNA, the CDR3 is TGTGCCAGCATTGACCCCGGGAGGAACACTGAAGCTTTCTTT. Its translation is CASIDPGRNTEAFF. Using reference TRBV28 and TRBJ1-1 for the parts outside the CDR3, the full variable domain is DVKVTQSSRYLVKRTGEKVFLECVQDMDHENMFWYRQDPGLGLRLIYFSYDVKMKEKGDIPEGYSVSREKKERFSLILESASTNQTSMYLCASIDPGRNTEAFFGQGTRLTVV.

This clone was picked up one time. The V gene is TRBV5-1, the J gene TRBJ1-6; D is possibly TRBD1 (6 bases). CDR1 and CDR2 (germline): SGHRS, YFSETQ. V was clipped by 2 bases and J by 0 bases, with 9 bases between them. The CDR3 sequence is 16 residues long. In DNA, the CDR3 is TGCGCCAGCAGCTTACAGGGTGCCTCCTATAATTCACCCCTCCACTTT. Protein: CASSLQGASYNSPLHF.

The chain couples TRBV7-3 to TRBJ2-6, with TRBD1 matching 7 bases. Germline CDR1 and CDR2: SGHTA and FQGTGA. The J segment lost 2 bases and the V segment lost 3 bases, leaving 1 base of the junction unmatched. The CDR3 is 15 residues long. Written as DNA, the CDR3 is TGTGCCAGCAGCTTCACAGGGGCTGGGGCCAACGTCCTGACTTTC. As protein: CASSFTGAGANVLTF.

This clone has a single count. The chain joins TRBV10-3 to TRBJ2-5; 9 nucleotides agree with TRBD2. The V segment lost 4 bases and the J segment 5 bases; nucleotides outside the gene matches: 11. This CDR3 has 16 amino acids. Looked up from germline, CDR1 is ENHRY and CDR2 is SYGVKD. In DNA form, the CDR3 reads TGTGCCATCAGTGCTCCCGCGGGGGGGGACGGGGAGACCCAGTACTTC. The encoded protein is CAISAPAGGDGETQYF.